This TCR beta chain came from a study of blood T cell repertoires in COVID-19. Looking at the study overall: Specimens from acute and convalescent COVID-19 originated in the United States, Italy and Spain. Nucleic acid was either cDNA or gDNA, and it came from T cells, B-cell-depleted T cells, or PBMCs.

As handled by the study authors: Estimation of nucleated cell counts was performed using reference gene primer amplification. Sequenced by immunoSEQ multiplex PCR; TCRdb stores in-frame clones only, minus some. V, J and clone size are taken as reported in that table, and D and trimming were inferred from the DNA itself. The repertoire consists of roughly 42,000 clones, with around 87% occurring once and the leading ten covering 2.5% to 3%. CDR3 size: 13 residues. V gave up 7 bases and J gave up 4 bases, with 10 bases separating them. CDR1 is SNHLY and CDR2 is FYNNEI in the germline V gene. This receptor was identified in a man aged 50 or older with active COVID-19. V usage is TRBV2 and J usage is TRBJ1-4; no definite D call. Material for sequencing was peripheral blood. CDR3 coding DNA: TGTGCCAGCAAACCGGGTTATAATGAAAAACTGTTTTTT. It yields the protein CASKPGYNEKLFF.